This TCR beta chain was obtained from a study of naive and memory T cell subsets. Study findings and constraints: Clonotypes here are unpaired alpha or beta chain sequences.

CMV status came from CD4+ IFNgamma after overnight CMV lysate stimulation. Cells stained for CD3, CD4, CD8, CD45RA and CD27 were sorted into four subsets. In regard to this clonotype: Antigen unknown.

The V gene's germline CDR1 is MDHEN and CDR2 SYDVKM. The V and J ends lost 3 bases and 0 bases, in that order; junction bases with no gene match: 12. The CDR3 contains 19 residues. The beta constant-region primer was an equimolar mix of two oligonucleotides covering TRBC1 and TRBC2. Four rounds of PCR amplified the ligated cDNA using nested alpha and beta constant-region primers plus SP2. Ligation attached a single-stranded oligonucleotide with a 12-nucleotide UMI and the SP2 primer to the cDNA 3' end. TCRdb independently ran MiXCR on the UMI-ligation and nested PCR reads; one entry per CDR3 protein. Counted here are roughly 7,500 distinct CDR3 sequences, roughly 29% occurring once; the ten biggest clones make up roughly three fifths.

The gene calls are TRBV28 and TRBJ2-1; 9 bases are a match to TRBD2. The receptor was isolated from a human donor in good health. The sample comprised CD8+ TEMRA cells from blood. As to subset: effector memory re-expressing CD45RA, CD45RA+ CD27-. CDR3 sequence reads: CASSLVLGGGASSYNEQFF. CDR3 DNA sequence: TGTGCCAGCAGTTTGGTATTAGGCGGGGGGGCTAGCTCCTACAATGAGCAGTTCTTC.